Listed below are T cell receptor beta chains from one sample, sequenced in a study of identifying expanded T cells in peripheral blood. Using immunoSEQ multiplex PCR, the repertoire was profiled, and TCRdb retains in-frame clones only, with some absent. The sample shows around 60,000 clones, approximately 82% of them seen only once. Specimen: blood. These receptors came from a person between 18 and 69 years old in good health. Both conserved end residues are part of each CDR3. Fields, in order: D gene, CDR3 length, V gene, clone size, J gene, CDR3 DNA, CDR3 protein. A D gene is named only where the DNA matches it firmly. Expanded clones get a size class; other rows say once, few or many, or leave the size out.

TRBD2	14	TRBV19	-	TRBJ2-1	TGTGCCGTTACCGGGACTAGCGGGAGTAGTGAGCAGTTCTTC	CAVTGTSGSSEQFF
-	15	TRBV6-5	-	TRBJ2-3	TGTGCCAGCAGGAAGAGGGAATTAGGCACAGATACGCAGTATTTT	CASRKRELGTDTQYF
-	15	TRBV5-5	-	TRBJ2-2	TGTGCCTTGGATGACGTAAGGGGAAACACCGGGGAGCTGTTTTTT	CALDDVRGNTGELFF
-	14	TRBV19	-	TRBJ2-5	TGTGCCAGTAGTATAGATGGGACCAAGGGGACCCAGTACTTC	CASSIDGTKGTQYF
-	18	TRBV11-3	-	TRBJ1-5	TGTGCCAGCAGCCCCACCCCAAACGGGGACAAACCCAATCAGCCCCAGCATTTT	CASSPTPNGDKPNQPQHF
-	12	TRBV18	-	TRBJ2-3	TGTGCCAGCTCACCAAGTGCGGATACGCAGTATTTT	CASSPSADTQYF
-	14	TRBV2	-	TRBJ1-6	TGTGCCAGCACTGTGGTTACAGGGAATTCACCCCTCCACTTT	CASTVVTGNSPLHF
-	10	TRBV29-1	few	TRBJ2-1	TGCAGCGTTGGGGGATATGAGCAGTTCTTC	CSVGGYEQFF
-	12	TRBV25-1	-	TRBJ1-5	TGTGCCAGCAGTGTGGGCAATCAGCCCCAGCATTTT	CASSVGNQPQHF
TRBD2	16	TRBV30	-	TRBJ2-2	TGTGCCTGGAGTCACTTGGCGGGAGGGCTTTCCGGGGAGCTGTTTTTT	CAWSHLAGGLSGELFF
-	14	TRBV5-1	-	TRBJ1-2	TGCGCCAGCAGCCTCGAAAAGGCCGACAGTGGCTACACCTTC	CASSLEKADSGYTF
TRBD2	17	TRBV6-4	-	TRBJ2-2	TGTGCCAGCAGTTCACTAGCGGGGGCGACGAACACCGGGGAGCTGTTTTTT	CASSSLAGATNTGELFF
TRBD2	15	TRBV6-1	once	TRBJ2-1	TGTGCCAGCAGTGAAGTAGCGGGGGGTTACAATGAGCAGTTCTTC	CASSEVAGGYNEQFF
-	14	TRBV14	-	TRBJ2-6	TGTGCCAGCAGCCAAACTCCCGGGGCCAACGTCCTGACTTTC	CASSQTPGANVLTF
-	13	TRBV7-2	-	TRBJ1-5	TGTGCCAGCAGCTTAAGTCACGGGCAGCCCCAGCATTTT	CASSLSHGQPQHF
-	15	TRBV14	-	TRBJ1-2	TGTGCCAGCAGCCCCGGGCAGGTTGGGGGCTATGGCTACACCTTC	CASSPGQVGGYGYTF